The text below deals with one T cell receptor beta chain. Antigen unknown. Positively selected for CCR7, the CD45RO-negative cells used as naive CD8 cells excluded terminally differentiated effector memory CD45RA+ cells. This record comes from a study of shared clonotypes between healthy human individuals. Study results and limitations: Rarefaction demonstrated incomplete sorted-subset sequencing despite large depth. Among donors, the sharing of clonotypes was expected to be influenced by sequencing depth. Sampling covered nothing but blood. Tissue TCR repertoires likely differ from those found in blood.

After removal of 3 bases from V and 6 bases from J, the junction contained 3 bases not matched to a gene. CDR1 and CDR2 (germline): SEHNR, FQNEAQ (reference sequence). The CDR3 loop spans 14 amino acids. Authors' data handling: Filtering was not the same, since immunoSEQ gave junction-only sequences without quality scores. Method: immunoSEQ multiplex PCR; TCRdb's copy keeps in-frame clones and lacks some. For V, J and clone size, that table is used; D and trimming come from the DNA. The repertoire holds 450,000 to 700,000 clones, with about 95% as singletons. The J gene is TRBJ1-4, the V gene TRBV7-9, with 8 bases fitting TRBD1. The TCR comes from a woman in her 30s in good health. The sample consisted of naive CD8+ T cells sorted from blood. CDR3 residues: CASSFGQGDEKLFF. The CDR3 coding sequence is TGTGCCAGCAGCTTTGGACAGGGCGATGAAAAACTGTTTTTT.